This TCR beta chain was sequenced in a study of cytotoxic CD8 clonotypes in ibrutinib-treated CLL. This clone was detected only a few times. The CDR3 covers 16 residues. CDR1 MGHRA and CDR2 YSYEKL come from the germline V gene. With 1 base removed from V and 0 bases from J, the gap between germline ends came to 11 bases. Sequenced by immunoSEQ multiplex PCR; TCRdb stores in-frame clones only, minus some. The sample records approximately 190,000 clones, more than 75% being singletons. The specimen was PBMCs, collected after 12 months of ibrutinib treatment. This clonotype was sampled from a human donor with chronic lymphocytic leukemia. J is TRBJ2-3 and V is TRBV4-1; TRBD2 might be the D (6 bases). Here the CDR3 reads CASSQVPGESTDTQYF. CDR3 bases: TGCGCCAGCAGCCAAGTCCCGGGGGAAAGCACAGATACGCAGTATTTT.